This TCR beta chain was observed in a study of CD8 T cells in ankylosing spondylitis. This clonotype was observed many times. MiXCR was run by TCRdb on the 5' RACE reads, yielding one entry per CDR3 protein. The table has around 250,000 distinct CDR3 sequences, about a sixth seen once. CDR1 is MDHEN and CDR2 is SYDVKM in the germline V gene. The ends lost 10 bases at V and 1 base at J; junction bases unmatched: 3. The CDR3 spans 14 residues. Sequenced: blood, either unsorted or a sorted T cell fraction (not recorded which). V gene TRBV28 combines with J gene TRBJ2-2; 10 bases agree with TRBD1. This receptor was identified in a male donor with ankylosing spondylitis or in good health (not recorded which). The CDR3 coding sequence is TGTGCCACCAGGGACAGGGGGAACACCGGGGAGCTGTTTTTT. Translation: CATRDRGNTGELFF.